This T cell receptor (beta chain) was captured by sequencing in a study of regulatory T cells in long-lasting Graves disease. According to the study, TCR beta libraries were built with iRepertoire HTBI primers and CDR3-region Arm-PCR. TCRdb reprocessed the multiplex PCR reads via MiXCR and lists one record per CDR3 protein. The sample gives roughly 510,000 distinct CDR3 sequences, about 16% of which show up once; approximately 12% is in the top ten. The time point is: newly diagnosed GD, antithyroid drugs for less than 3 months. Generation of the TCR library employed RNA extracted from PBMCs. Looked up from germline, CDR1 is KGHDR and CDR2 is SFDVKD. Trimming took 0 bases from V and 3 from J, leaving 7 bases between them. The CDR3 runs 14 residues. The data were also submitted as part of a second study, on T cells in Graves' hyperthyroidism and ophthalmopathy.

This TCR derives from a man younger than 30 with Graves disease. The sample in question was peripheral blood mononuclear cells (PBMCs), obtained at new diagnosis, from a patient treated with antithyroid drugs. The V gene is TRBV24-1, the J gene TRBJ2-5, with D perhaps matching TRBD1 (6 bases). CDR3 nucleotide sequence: TGTGCCACCAGTGATTTGGGGGACAAAGAGACCCAGTACTTC. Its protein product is CATSDLGDKETQYF.